Below are 9 T cell receptor beta chains sequenced from a single sample in a study of cytotoxic CD8 clonotypes in ibrutinib-treated CLL. Produced via immunoSEQ multiplex PCR; TCRdb's table is partial and in-frame only. The sample lists approximately 210,000 clones, about 72% occurring once. The material was PBMCs, obtained after 24 months of ibrutinib treatment. The receptors derive from a human donor with chronic lymphocytic leukemia.

This clone has a handful of counts. The chain recombines TRBV5-8 with TRBJ1-4, with 8 bases fitting TRBD1. In germline, CDR1 is SGHTS, CDR2 YDEGEE. Germline trimming cut 3 bases from V and 8 bases from J; bases unmatched to any gene: 9. The CDR3 loop spans 15 amino acids. The CDR3 nucleotides read TGTGCCAGCAGCTCGACGGGACAGGCGGACGAAAAACTGTTTTTT. Its translation is CASSSTGQADEKLFF.

V gene TRBV6-5 combines with J gene TRBJ2-7, with TRBD2 matching over 12 bases. V was clipped by 7 bases and J by 6 bases; unmatched bases: 4. Looked up from germline, CDR1 is MNHEY and CDR2 is SVGAGI. CDR3 length: 13 residues. This chain's CDR3 is CASTKTSGSEQYF. CDR3 DNA: TGTGCCAGCACCAAGACTAGCGGGAGCGAGCAGTACTTC.

The V gene is TRBV9, the J gene TRBJ2-7, with a weak D call TRBD2 (6 bases). The CDR3 has 14 residues. Germline CDR1 reads SGDLS; CDR2 reads YYNGEE. Trimming took off 3 bases at V and 4 bases at J, with 14 bases between the two ends. The DNA of the CDR3 is TGTGCCAGCAGCGGACGGGATGGAGGGTACGAGCAGTACTTC. This encodes CASSGRDGGYEQYF.

The V and J genes are TRBV5-8 and TRBJ2-7; D gene uncertain. Germline CDR1 and CDR2: SGHTS and YDEGEE. Trimming removed 0 bases at V and 4 bases at J, with 14 bases between. The CDR3 contains 15 residues. DNA for the CDR3: TGTGCCAGCAGCTTGGCCCATCGAGCTAAATACGAGCAGTACTTC. This encodes CASSLAHRAKYEQYF.

The sample holds a few counts of this clone. The V call is TRBV7-3, the J call TRBJ2-1; D is possibly TRBD2 (5 bases). This CDR3 has 16 residues. Germline V gene sequence: CDR1 SGHTA, CDR2 FQGTGA. V was pared by 5 bases and J by 10 bases, with 24 bases between. CDR3 region: CASSPNPAVTSGEQFF. CDR3 DNA sequence: TGTGCCAGCAGCCCGAACCCAGCGGTTACCTCCGGGGAGCAGTTCTTC.

The chain links TRBV4-3 to TRBJ2-1; TRBD2 agrees at 16 bases. Looked up from germline, CDR1 is LGHNA and CDR2 is YSLEER. The CDR3 extends over 18 amino acids. The ends lost 0 bases at V and 9 bases at J; junction bases unmatched: 8. The CDR3 protein is CASSQDPSGLAGGGEQFF. CDR3 in DNA: TGCGCCAGCAGCCAAGATCCCTCGGGACTAGCGGGAGGGGGTGAGCAGTTCTTC.

V is TRBV4-3 and J is TRBJ1-1; weak D call: TRBD1 (5 bases). Germline lookup yields CDR1 LGHNA and CDR2 YSLEER. V was cut by 4 bases and J by 11 bases, with 17 bases left in between. CDR3 length equals 13 residues. The CDR3 here is CASSPDTNREAFF. Here the CDR3 DNA reads TGCGCCAGCAGCCCGGACACTAACCGGGAGGCTTTCTTT.

This rearrangement joins TRBV15 to TRBJ1-5; the D is unclear. CDR1 and CDR2 from the germline V gene are LNHNV and YYDKDF (reference sequence). This CDR3 has 14 residues. Trimming pared 7 bases from V and 1 base from J, leaving 11 bases between. This CDR3 is CATTPSVSNQPQHF. The CDR3 nucleotides read TGTGCCACCACCCCTTCGGTGAGCAATCAGCCCCAGCATTTT.

This chain links TRBV18 with TRBJ2-7; 14 nucleotides agree with TRBD2. The germline V gene encodes CDR1 KGHSH and CDR2 LQKENI. Germline trimming cut 1 base from V and 4 bases from J; bases unmatched to any gene: 0. CDR3 length: 15 amino acids. Written as DNA, the CDR3 is TGTGCCAGCTCACCACGGACTAGCGGGGGGTACGAGCAGTACTTC. The encoded protein is CASSPRTSGGYEQYF.